The 18 T cell receptor beta chains in this list originate from one sample, sequenced in a study of blood T cell repertoires in COVID-19. TCRdb keeps only in-frame clones here, not all; method: immunoSEQ multiplex PCR. The sample consists of about 15,000 clones, 70% to 80% of them appearing once. The source material was peripheral blood. These receptors all come from a man in his fifties or sixties with acute or convalescent COVID-19.

The chain is built from TRBV6-5 and TRBJ2-7, with D unresolved. This CDR3 is built from 12 residues. Trimming took off 10 bases at V and 6 bases at J, with 16 bases between the two ends. Per germline, CDR1 MNHEY and CDR2 SVGAGI. CDR3 sequence reads: CATKDSPGEQYF. CDR3 DNA: TGTGCCACCAAGGATAGTCCGGGCGAGCAGTACTTC.

The CDR3 here is CASSLGQGVVDTQYF. The CDR3 DNA reads TGCGCCAGCAGCTTGGGGCAGGGGGTGGTAGATACGCAGTATTTT. The V and J genes are TRBV5-1 and TRBJ2-3; 7 bases agree with TRBD1. The trim removed 0 bases at V and 5 bases at J, leaving 6 bases unmatched. CDR3 length equals 15 residues. From germline, CDR1 is SGHRS and CDR2 YFSETQ.

This rearrangement joins TRBV5-1 to TRBJ2-1, with D perhaps matching TRBD1 (6 bases). This CDR3 has 13 amino acids. Trimming removed 6 bases from V and 5 bases from J, with 12 bases in between. Per germline, CDR1 SGHRS and CDR2 YFSETQ. The CDR3 DNA sequence: TGCGCCAGCACCCTACAGGGAAACAATGAGCAGTTCTTC. This gives the protein CASTLQGNNEQFF.

This clone has more than one count but fewer than ten. The gene calls are TRBV30 and TRBJ2-3; a weak D match, TRBD2 (5 bases). This CDR3 is 13 amino acids long. Germline CDR1 is GTSNPN and CDR2 is SVGIG (reference sequence). V was cut by 7 bases and J by 3 bases, with 14 bases left in between. The CDR3 region is CASGGFRTDTQYF. The CDR3 region has the DNA TGTGCCTCAGGAGGATTCAGGACAGATACGCAGTATTTT.

V usage is TRBV5-1 and J usage is TRBJ2-7; TRBD1 agrees at 7 bases. Looked up from germline, CDR1 is SGHRS and CDR2 is YFSETQ. This CDR3 is built from 15 residues. V shed 4 bases, J shed 0 bases, and the junction held 7 bases outside the gene matches. For the CDR3, the DNA is TGCGCCAGCAGCACGGGGACAGACCTCTCCTACGAGCAGTACTTC. Translation: CASSTGTDLSYEQYF.

This chain uses TRBV13 with TRBJ1-6; 9 bases fit TRBD1. The CDR3 sequence is 15 residues long. Germline V gives CDR1 PRHDT, CDR2 FYEKMQ (reference sequence). Germline trimming cut 5 bases from V and 9 bases from J; bases unmatched to any gene: 8. The DNA of the CDR3 is TGTGCCAGCAGCGCCGGGGACAGGGTATTTTCACCCCTCCACTTT. Translating it yields CASSAGDRVFSPLHF. The whole variable domain, filled in from reference TRBV13 and TRBJ1-6, reads AAGVIQSPRHLIKEKRETATLKCYPIPRHDTVYWYQQGPGQDPQFLISFYEKMQSDKGSIPDRFSAQQFSDYHSELNMSSLELGDSALYFCASSAGDRVFSPLHFGNGTRLTVT.

This clone has more than one count but fewer than ten. J is TRBJ1-1 and V is TRBV28, with D unclear. The CDR3 is made up of 15 amino acids. Germline assignment: CDR1 MDHEN and CDR2 SYDVKM. The V end lost 2 bases, the J end lost 5 bases, and 15 bases lay between the germline ends. For the CDR3, the DNA is TGTGCCAGCAGTTTAGTCACGGGAGAGAATACTGAAGCTTTCTTT. This gives the protein CASSLVTGENTEAFF.

The rearrangement links TRBV11-2 to TRBJ2-7; 12 bases agree with TRBD1. The V and J ends lost 5 bases and 7 bases, in that order; junction bases with no gene match: 12. The CDR3 sequence is 16 residues long. The germline V gene has CDR1 SGHAT and CDR2 FQNNGV. CDR3 coding DNA: TGTGCCAGCAGCAAGCGTTTGGGACAGGGGGCATGGGAGCAGTACTTC. Amino acid sequence: CASSKRLGQGAWEQYF.

In DNA form, the CDR3 reads TGCAGCGTTGGAAAACGGACTGGGAGCTCCTACGAGCAGTACTTC. This encodes CSVGKRTGSSYEQYF. The chain carries TRBV29-1 and TRBJ2-7; tentative D call: TRBD2 (5 bases). This CDR3 has 15 amino acids. Germline CDR1 is SQVTM and CDR2 is ANQGSEA. V gave up 4 bases and J gave up 0 bases, with 16 bases separating them.

This chain links TRBV18 with TRBJ2-7, with D maybe TRBD1 (6 bases). The CDR3 spans 12 residues. Germline CDR1 KGHSH, CDR2 LQKENI. V gave up 3 bases and J gave up 4 bases, with 7 bases separating them. This CDR3 is CASSPTGYEQYF. The CDR3 region has the DNA TGTGCCAGCTCACCTACAGGGTACGAGCAGTACTTC.

This clone was seen a handful of times. This chain joins TRBV2 and TRBJ1-5; D is undetermined. The CDR3 spans 12 residues. Trimming left V 4 bases short and J 4 bases short, with 5 bases between. Germline V gives CDR1 SNHLY, CDR2 FYNNEI. The CDR3 protein is CASSGQNQPQHF. The CDR3 nucleotides are TGTGCCAGCAGTGGGCAGAATCAGCCCCAGCATTTT.

V gene TRBV11-2 combines with J gene TRBJ2-7, with TRBD1 matching 7 bases. Looked up from germline, CDR1 is SGHAT and CDR2 is FQNNGV. The J segment lost 2 bases and the V segment lost 5 bases, leaving 12 bases of the junction unmatched. This CDR3 has 16 residues. The CDR3 reads CASSLTRGQHPYEQYF. The CDR3 nucleotides are TGTGCCAGCAGCCTAACCAGGGGACAGCATCCCTACGAGCAGTACTTC.

This rearrangement joins TRBV5-1 to TRBJ2-2; 12 bases are shared with TRBD2. The CDR3 runs 16 residues. The V gene's germline CDR1 is SGHRS and CDR2 YFSETQ. V was clipped by 5 bases and J by 6 bases; unmatched bases: 8. The DNA of the CDR3 is TGCGCCAGCAGGTTGACTAGCGGGAGCTTTGCCGGGGAGCTGTTTTTT. Protein sequence: CASRLTSGSFAGELFF.

The V and J genes are TRBV5-1 and TRBJ2-7, with TRBD1 identical over 11 bases. Germline V lookup: CDR1 SGHRS, CDR2 YFSETQ. The CDR3 runs to 14 residues. With 3 bases clipped from V and 4 bases from J, the junction kept 3 bases outside the gene matches. CDR3 DNA: TGCGCCAGCAGCTCGGACAGGGGGCAATACGAGCAGTACTTC. Protein: CASSSDRGQYEQYF.

This clone is medium-sized within its sample. The rearrangement joins TRBV10-3 to TRBJ2-1; TRBD2 is a possible D gene (6 bases). This CDR3 is 14 amino acids long. V dropped 8 bases and J dropped 0 bases, with 11 bases sitting between them. CDR1 and CDR2 from the germline V gene are ENHRY and SYGVKD. CDR3 in amino acids: CAIGSGDSYNEQFF. CDR3 DNA sequence: TGTGCCATCGGTAGCGGTGACTCCTACAATGAGCAGTTCTTC.

This clone has only a few counts. The chain has TRBV6-4 and TRBJ1-1; D remains ambiguous. The CDR3 covers 13 residues. Germline values: CDR1 MRHNA, CDR2 SNTAGT. Trimming cost V 6 bases and J 11 bases, with 19 bases left between them. CDR3 sequence: CASSITGSTAAFF. The CDR3 DNA reads as TGTGCCAGCAGCATTACCGGGTCGACGGCGGCTTTCTTT.

This clone was picked up a small number of times. The chain recombines TRBV7-9 with TRBJ1-4; 10 bases are shared with TRBD1. V trimming: 5 bases; J trimming: 8 bases; junction bases outside the gene matches: 2. Germline assignment: CDR1 SEHNR and CDR2 FQNEAQ (reference sequence). The CDR3 has 13 residues. CDR3 nucleotide sequence: TGTGCCAGCAGCCCGACAGGGGGCGAAAAACTGTTTTTT. It is translated as CASSPTGGEKLFF.

The V call is TRBV30, the J call TRBJ2-2, with TRBD2 matching 7 bases. The CDR3 is 15 residues long. CDR1 GTSNPN and CDR2 SVGIG come from the germline V gene (reference sequence). J gave up 7 bases and V 0 bases, and 8 bases lay outside the gene matches. CDR3 residues: CAWSVLAGVGGELFF. CDR3 coding DNA: TGTGCCTGGAGTGTACTGGCGGGAGTTGGCGGGGAGCTGTTTTTT.